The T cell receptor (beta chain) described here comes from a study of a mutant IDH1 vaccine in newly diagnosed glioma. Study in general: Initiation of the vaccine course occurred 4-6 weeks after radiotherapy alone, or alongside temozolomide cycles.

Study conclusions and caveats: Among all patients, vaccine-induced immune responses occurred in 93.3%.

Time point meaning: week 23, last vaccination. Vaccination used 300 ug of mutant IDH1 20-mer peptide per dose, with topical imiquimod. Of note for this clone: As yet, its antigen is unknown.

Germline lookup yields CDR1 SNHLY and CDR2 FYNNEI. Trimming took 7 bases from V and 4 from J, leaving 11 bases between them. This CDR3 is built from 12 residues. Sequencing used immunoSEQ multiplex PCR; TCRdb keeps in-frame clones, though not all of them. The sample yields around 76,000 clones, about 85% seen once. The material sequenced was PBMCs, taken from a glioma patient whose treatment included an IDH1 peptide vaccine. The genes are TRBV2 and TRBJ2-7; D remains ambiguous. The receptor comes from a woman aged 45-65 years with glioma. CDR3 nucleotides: TGTGCCAGCATTGGGATTTTATACGAGCAGTACTTC. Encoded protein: CASIGILYEQYF.